This T cell receptor (beta chain) was identified in a study of cytomegalovirus exposure and HLA in healthy donors. Study outcomes and limitations: In a later analysis, specific HLA alleles were associated with about 18,000 TCR beta sequences at a 0.05 false discovery rate.

PCR was performed using 60 Vbeta and 13 Jbeta primers. TCRdb keeps only in-frame clones here, not all; method: immunoSEQ multiplex PCR. The sample lists approximately 260,000 clones, approximately 91% occurring once. Points on this clone: The target antigen is unknown.

The receptor comes from a girl under 10 years old in good health and CMV-seronegative. Material for sequencing was PBMCs.

CDR3 coding DNA: TGTGCCAGCAGCGCGAGACAGGGGGCGGCCTATGGCTACACCTTC. Its translation is CASSARQGAAYGYTF. The rearrangement links TRBV9 to TRBJ1-2; 10 bases align to TRBD1. CDR1 is SGDLS, CDR2 YYNGEE, per germline. Unmatched junction bases numbered 6, after V lost 3 bases and J lost 4 bases. The CDR3 spans 15 residues.